This TCR beta chain was sequenced in a study of T cells after yellow fever vaccination. Study results and caveats: After the booster, approximately 96% of CD4 and approximately 90% of CD8 primary-response clones were re-detected.

Trimming left V 4 bases short and J 1 base short, with 10 bases between. The CDR3 sequence is 14 residues long. Germline V gene lookup returns CDR1 SGHTA and CDR2 FQGTGA. TCRdb independently ran MiXCR on the 5' RACE reads; one entry per CDR3 protein. The sample has a few hundred thousand distinct CDR3 sequences; under 15% are singletons. Note on this clonotype: As yet, its antigen is unknown.

The chain employs TRBV7-3 and TRBJ1-1; TRBD1 might be the D (5 bases). The receptor was isolated from a man in his late teens or twenties who received the YFV17D yellow fever vaccine. The source was CD4+ T cells sorted from PBMCs, collected 15 days after the yellow fever booster vaccination. The CDR3 coding sequence is TGTGCCAGCAGCTCGGGACGGCAGAACACTGAAGCTTTCTTT. It translates to CASSSGRQNTEAFF.